This T cell receptor beta chain was captured in a study of OX40 agonist ivuxolimab in advanced cancers. Study-wide background: Those treated in dose escalation had hepatocellular carcinoma, melanoma, renal cell cancer or head and neck cancer. It was permissible to have had prior anti-PD-1, anti-PD-L1 or anti-CTLA-4 therapy, and around 40% had some. Findings and limits, study-wide: At doses 0.1 to 3.0 mg/kg, CD4+ and CD8+ clones expanded.

Baseline, cycle 4 day 1, and cycle 7 day 1 were the blood sampling points. As for this clone: Its antigen remains unknown.

Clones were sequenced by immunoSEQ multiplex PCR, and TCRdb holds only the in-frame ones, with some missing. In the table there are 98,000 or so clones, roughly 89% of which are singletons. Germline V gene sequence: CDR1 DFQATT, CDR2 SNEGSKA (reference sequence). Between the trimmed V and J ends, which lost 0 bases and 8 bases, there was a span of 0 bases. The CDR3 contains 9 residues. V is TRBV20-1 and J is TRBJ2-3; D is undetermined. This specimen was CD4+ or CD8+ T cells sorted from blood, taken in a trial of the OX40 agonist ivuxolimab. This clonotype was obtained from an adult with an advanced solid tumor such as melanoma, head and neck, liver or kidney cancer. Written as DNA, the CDR3 is TGCAGTGCTAGAGATACGCAGTATTTT. Translated: CSARDTQYF.